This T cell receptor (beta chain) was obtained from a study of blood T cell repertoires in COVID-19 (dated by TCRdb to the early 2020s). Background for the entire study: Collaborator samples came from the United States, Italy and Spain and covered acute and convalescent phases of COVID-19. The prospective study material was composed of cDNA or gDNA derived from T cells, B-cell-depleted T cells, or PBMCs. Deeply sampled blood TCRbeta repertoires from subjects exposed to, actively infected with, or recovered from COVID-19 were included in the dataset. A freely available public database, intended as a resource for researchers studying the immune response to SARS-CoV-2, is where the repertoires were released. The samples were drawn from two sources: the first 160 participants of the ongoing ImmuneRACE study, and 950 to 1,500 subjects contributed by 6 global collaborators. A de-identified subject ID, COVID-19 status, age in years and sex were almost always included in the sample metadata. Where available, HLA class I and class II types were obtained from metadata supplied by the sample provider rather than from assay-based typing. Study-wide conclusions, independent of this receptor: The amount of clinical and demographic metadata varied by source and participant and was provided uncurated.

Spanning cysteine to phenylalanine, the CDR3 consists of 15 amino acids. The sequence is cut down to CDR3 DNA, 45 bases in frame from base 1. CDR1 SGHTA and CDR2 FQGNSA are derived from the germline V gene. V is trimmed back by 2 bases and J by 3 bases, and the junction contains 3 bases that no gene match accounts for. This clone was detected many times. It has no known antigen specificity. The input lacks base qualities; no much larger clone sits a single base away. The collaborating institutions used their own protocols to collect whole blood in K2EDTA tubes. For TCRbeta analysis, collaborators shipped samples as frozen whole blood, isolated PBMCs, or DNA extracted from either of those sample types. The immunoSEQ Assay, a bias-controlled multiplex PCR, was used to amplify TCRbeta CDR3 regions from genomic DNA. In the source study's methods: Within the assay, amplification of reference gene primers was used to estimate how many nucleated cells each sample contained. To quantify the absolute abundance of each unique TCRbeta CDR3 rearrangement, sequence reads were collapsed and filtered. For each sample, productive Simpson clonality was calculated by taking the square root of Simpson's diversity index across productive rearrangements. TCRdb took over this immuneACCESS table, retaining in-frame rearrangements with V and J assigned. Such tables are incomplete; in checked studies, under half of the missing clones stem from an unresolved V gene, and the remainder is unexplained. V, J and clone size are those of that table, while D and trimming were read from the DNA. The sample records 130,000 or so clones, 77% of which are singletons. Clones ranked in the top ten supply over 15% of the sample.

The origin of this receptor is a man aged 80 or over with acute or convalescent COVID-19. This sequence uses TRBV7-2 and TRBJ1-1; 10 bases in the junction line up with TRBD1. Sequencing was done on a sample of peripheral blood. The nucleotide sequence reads TGTGCCAGCAGCTTATTAGGGACAGGGGACACTGAAGCTTTCTTT. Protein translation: CASSLLGTGDTEAFF.